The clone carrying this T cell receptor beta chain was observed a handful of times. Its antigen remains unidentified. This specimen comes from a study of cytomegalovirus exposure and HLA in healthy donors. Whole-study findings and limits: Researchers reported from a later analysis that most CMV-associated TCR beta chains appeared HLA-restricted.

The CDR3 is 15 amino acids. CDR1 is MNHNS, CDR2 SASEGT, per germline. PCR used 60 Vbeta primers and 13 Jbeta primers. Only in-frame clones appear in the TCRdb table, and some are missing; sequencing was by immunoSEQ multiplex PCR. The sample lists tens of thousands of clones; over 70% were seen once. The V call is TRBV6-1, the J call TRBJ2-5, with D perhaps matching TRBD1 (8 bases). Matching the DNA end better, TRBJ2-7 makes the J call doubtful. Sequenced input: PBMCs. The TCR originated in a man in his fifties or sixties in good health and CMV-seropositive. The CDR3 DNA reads TGTGCCAGCAACGAGATGACAGGGGACTACTGCGAGCAGTACTTC. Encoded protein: CASNEMTGDYCEQYF.